This T cell receptor (beta chain) comes out of a study of T cell responses to AZD1222 COVID-19 vaccine. Points from the study as a whole: The donor group comprised mostly white British people and more females; the analysis possibly underestimated clonal diversity. Repertoire collection took place solely once the T cell response had peaked. Regions 160-218 and 743-854 dominated among vaccine-associated CD4 TCRs spanning spike.

Produced via immunoSEQ multiplex PCR; TCRdb's table is partial and in-frame only. The profile covers about 120,000 clones, with about 85% appearing a single time and about 3% taken by the ten largest. CDR3 length: 14 residues. V gave up 5 bases and J gave up 2 bases, with 10 bases separating them. Germline V gives CDR1 SGHRS, CDR2 YFSETQ. Second-dose groups at about 4 or about 12 weeks were pooled. As concerns this clone: The antigen remains undetermined.

The TCR sequence derives from an adult who received the AZD1222 COVID-19 vaccine. This specimen consisted of peripheral blood, obtained 28 days after the second AZD1222 dose. The genes are TRBV5-1 and TRBJ1-4; the D gene is possibly TRBD1 (6 bases). CDR3 coding DNA: TGCGCCAGCAGGATGGACAGCACTAATGAAAAACTGTTTTTT. Its translation is CASRMDSTNEKLFF. The whole variable domain, remainder taken from reference TRBV5-1 and TRBJ1-4, is KAGVTQTPRYLIKTRGQQVTLSCSPISGHRSVSWYQQTPGQGLQFLFEYFSETQRNKGNFPGRFSGRQFSNSRSEMNVSTLELGDSALYLCASRMDSTNEKLFFGSGTQLSVL.